The rows below give T cell receptor beta chains drawn from one sample of a study of cytotoxic CD8 clonotypes in ibrutinib-treated CLL. Only in-frame clones appear in the TCRdb table, and some are missing; sequencing was by immunoSEQ multiplex PCR. The repertoire holds 45,000 to 55,000 clones, around half seen once, with roughly 33% in the top ten. This specimen consisted of PBMCs, obtained after 12 months of ibrutinib treatment. These receptors originate from a human donor with chronic lymphocytic leukemia. Both conserved end residues are part of each CDR3. D genes are given only for firm matches. Clone size is given for some rows only: seen once, a few or many times, or a class if the clone is expanded.

clone_size: few
d_call: TRBD2
v_call: TRBV5-1
j_call: TRBJ2-1
cdr3_aa: CASSHQSGRVGNEQFF
cdr3_nt: TGCGCCAGCAGCCACCAAAGCGGGAGAGTAGGGAATGAGCAGTTCTTC

clone_size: many
d_call: NA
v_call: TRBV30
j_call: TRBJ2-7
cdr3_aa: CAWSGTETYEQYF
cdr3_nt: TGTGCCTGGAGTGGGACGGAGACCTACGAGCAGTACTTC

clone_size: NA
d_call: TRBD2
v_call: TRBV5-5
j_call: TRBJ2-1
cdr3_aa: CASSLGGLAGVYNEQFF
cdr3_nt: TGTGCCAGCAGCTTGGGCGGTCTAGCGGGTGTCTACAATGAGCAGTTCTTC

clone_size: many
d_call: TRBD1
v_call: TRBV2
j_call: TRBJ1-2
cdr3_aa: CASSNRDSVLYGYTF
cdr3_nt: TGTGCCAGCAGTAACCGGGACAGCGTGCTTTATGGCTACACCTTC

clone_size: NA
d_call: NA
v_call: TRBV11-2
j_call: TRBJ1-2
cdr3_aa: CASSLEAVTNYGYTF
cdr3_nt: TGTGCCAGCAGCTTAGAGGCGGTCACTAACTATGGCTACACCTTC

clone_size: NA
d_call: NA
v_call: TRBV6-6
j_call: TRBJ1-6
cdr3_aa: CASSSTGNDSPLHF
cdr3_nt: TGTGCCAGCAGTTCCACAGGGAACGATTCACCCCTCCACTTT

clone_size: NA
d_call: NA
v_call: TRBV11-1
j_call: TRBJ2-6
cdr3_aa: CATTRGPSGANVLTF
cdr3_nt: TGTGCCACCACCAGAGGGCCCTCGGGGGCCAACGTCCTGACTTTC

clone_size: many
d_call: TRBD1
v_call: TRBV28
j_call: TRBJ2-1
cdr3_aa: CASSLVMGQGEPHGKYNEQFF
cdr3_nt: TGTGCCAGCAGTTTGGTTATGGGACAGGGGGAACCCCATGGGAAGTACAATGAGCAGTTCTTC

clone_size: NA
d_call: NA
v_call: TRBV25-1
j_call: TRBJ1-2
cdr3_aa: CASRAQNYGYTF
cdr3_nt: TGTGCCAGCAGGGCTCAAAACTATGGCTACACCTTC

clone_size: NA
d_call: NA
v_call: TRBV9
j_call: TRBJ1-5
cdr3_aa: CASSVGGPNQPQHF
cdr3_nt: TGTGCCAGCAGCGTAGGTGGGCCCAATCAGCCCCAGCATTTT

clone_size: NA
d_call: TRBD1
v_call: TRBV15
j_call: TRBJ1-3
cdr3_aa: CATSRGQGSGNTIYF
cdr3_nt: TGTGCCACCAGCAGGGGACAGGGGTCTGGAAACACCATATATTTT

clone_size: NA
d_call: NA
v_call: TRBV2
j_call: TRBJ1-4
cdr3_aa: CASSRMGVTNEKLFF
cdr3_nt: TGTGCCAGCAGTCGGATGGGGGTAACTAATGAAAAACTGTTTTTT

clone_size: few
d_call: TRBD2
v_call: TRBV28
j_call: TRBJ2-6
cdr3_aa: CASNTGTSVLTF
cdr3_nt: TGTGCCAGCAATACCGGGACTAGCGTCCTGACTTTC

clone_size: NA
d_call: TRBD1
v_call: TRBV7-2
j_call: TRBJ2-7
cdr3_aa: CASSSLGQTYEQYF
cdr3_nt: TGTGCCAGCAGTAGTCTGGGACAGACGTACGAGCAGTACTTC

clone_size: NA
d_call: TRBD2
v_call: TRBV9
j_call: TRBJ2-3
cdr3_aa: CASSVTSGRLTDTQYF
cdr3_nt: TGTGCCAGCAGCGTTACTAGCGGGAGGTTAACAGATACGCAGTATTTT

clone_size: NA
d_call: NA
v_call: TRBV7-8
j_call: TRBJ1-2
cdr3_aa: CASSPRGGEYGYTF
cdr3_nt: TGTGCCAGCAGCCCGAGGGGGGGAGAATATGGCTACACCTTC

clone_size: many
d_call: NA
v_call: TRBV7-2
j_call: TRBJ2-3
cdr3_aa: CASSQNVLPDTQYF
cdr3_nt: TGTGCCAGCAGTCAAAACGTCCTGCCGGATACGCAGTATTTT

clone_size: NA
d_call: TRBD1
v_call: TRBV5-4
j_call: TRBJ1-3
cdr3_aa: CASSDGTAGPNTIYF
cdr3_nt: TGTGCCAGCAGCGATGGGACAGCCGGACCAAACACCATATATTTT

clone_size: NA
d_call: NA
v_call: TRBV9
j_call: TRBJ1-2
cdr3_aa: CASTTGFMDNYGYTF
cdr3_nt: TGTGCCAGCACGACGGGATTTATGGATAACTATGGCTACACCTTC

clone_size: NA
d_call: NA
v_call: TRBV29-1
j_call: TRBJ1-2
cdr3_aa: CSVVVQGYGYTF
cdr3_nt: TGCAGCGTTGTAGTCCAGGGATATGGCTACACCTTC

clone_size: few
d_call: TRBD2
v_call: TRBV11-2
j_call: TRBJ2-2
cdr3_aa: CASGLAGGTGELFF
cdr3_nt: TGTGCCAGCGGACTAGCGGGAGGGACCGGGGAGCTGTTTTTT

clone_size: NA
d_call: TRBD1
v_call: TRBV9
j_call: TRBJ2-5
cdr3_aa: CASSERDRGHRTQYF
cdr3_nt: TGTGCCAGCAGCGAGAGGGACAGGGGGCATAGGACCCAGTACTTC

clone_size: NA
d_call: TRBD1
v_call: TRBV15
j_call: TRBJ1-2
cdr3_aa: CATSRASGTGGKDGYTF
cdr3_nt: TGTGCCACCAGCAGAGCCTCCGGGACAGGGGGCAAGGATGGCTACACCTTC

clone_size: NA
d_call: TRBD2
v_call: TRBV11-3
j_call: TRBJ2-1
cdr3_aa: CASSPRTSGSVEQFF
cdr3_nt: TGTGCCAGCAGCCCCAGGACTAGCGGGAGCGTCGAGCAGTTCTTC

clone_size: NA
d_call: NA
v_call: TRBV14
j_call: TRBJ1-2
cdr3_aa: CASSQVAGFAYTF
cdr3_nt: TGTGCCAGCAGCCAAGTTGCCGGGTTTGCCTACACCTTC

clone_size: NA
d_call: NA
v_call: TRBV7-3
j_call: TRBJ2-1
cdr3_aa: CASSDDRWSNEQFF
cdr3_nt: TGTGCCAGCAGCGACGACAGGTGGAGCAATGAGCAGTTCTTC

clone_size: NA
d_call: NA
v_call: TRBV19
j_call: TRBJ2-1
cdr3_aa: CASSIAGAVDEQFF
cdr3_nt: TGTGCCAGTAGTATAGCGGGAGCGGTCGATGAGCAGTTCTTC

clone_size: many
d_call: NA
v_call: TRBV29-1
j_call: TRBJ2-2
cdr3_aa: CSVESSANTGELFF
cdr3_nt: TGCAGCGTTGAGAGCAGCGCGAACACCGGGGAGCTGTTTTTT

clone_size: once
d_call: TRBD2
v_call: TRBV28
j_call: TRBJ2-5
cdr3_aa: CASSFSPSGSETQYF
cdr3_nt: TGTGCCAGCAGTTTTTCGCCTAGCGGGAGTGAGACCCAGTACTTC

clone_size: many
d_call: TRBD1
v_call: TRBV5-6
j_call: TRBJ1-4
cdr3_aa: CASSKKTGGANEKLFF
cdr3_nt: TGTGCCAGCTCGAAGAAGACAGGGGGCGCCAATGAAAAACTGTTTTTT

clone_size: few
d_call: NA
v_call: TRBV28
j_call: TRBJ2-7
cdr3_aa: CASKTASYEQYF
cdr3_nt: TGTGCCAGCAAAACGGCCTCCTACGAGCAGTACTTC

clone_size: NA
d_call: NA
v_call: TRBV5-1
j_call: TRBJ1-2
cdr3_aa: CASRDSTVGYTF
cdr3_nt: TGCGCCAGCAGAGACTCTACAGTCGGTTACACCTTC

clone_size: NA
d_call: NA
v_call: TRBV6-6
j_call: TRBJ1-1
cdr3_aa: CASRSVTVTNTEAFF
cdr3_nt: TGTGCCAGCAGATCTGTGACAGTTACGAACACTGAAGCTTTCTTT

clone_size: NA
d_call: TRBD2
v_call: TRBV11-2
j_call: TRBJ2-1
cdr3_aa: CASSLVGSGSGNEQFF
cdr3_nt: TGTGCCAGCAGCTTAGTCGGTAGCGGGAGTGGGAATGAGCAGTTCTTC

clone_size: NA
d_call: TRBD2
v_call: TRBV2
j_call: TRBJ2-1
cdr3_aa: CASTAGKSSYNEQFF
cdr3_nt: TGTGCCAGCACAGCGGGGAAGAGCTCCTACAATGAGCAGTTCTTC

clone_size: NA
d_call: NA
v_call: TRBV27
j_call: TRBJ2-1
cdr3_aa: CASSLVGGNNEQFF
cdr3_nt: TGTGCCAGCAGTTTGGTTGGAGGAAACAATGAGCAGTTCTTC